This entry concerns a single T cell receptor beta chain. This table comes from immunoSEQ multiplex PCR, and its TCRdb copy is limited to in-frame clones, with some not included. There are some 350,000 clones in the sample; more than 85% occur only once, and approximately 3% lies in the top ten. This entry is derived from a study of blood T cell repertoires in COVID-19. Overall study: The analysed material was cDNA or gDNA that came from T cells, B-cell-depleted T cells, or PBMCs.

Residents of 24 US areas, aged roughly 18 to 95 years, made up the participants. Sequencing was carried out using PBMCs or T cells enriched from blood (not recorded which). The receptor was isolated from a woman aged 25 to 39 who had recovered from COVID-19.

CDR3 nucleotide sequence: TGTGCCAGCAGCGTAGGGGCGGAGGAGGGGCAGTACTTC. It specifies CASSVGAEEGQYF. The gene calls are TRBV9 and TRBJ2-7; possibly TRBD2 for D (6 bases). The V gene's germline CDR1 is SGDLS and CDR2 YYNGEE. The ends were cut back, 0 bases at V and 9 bases at J, with 13 bases in the middle. CDR3 length equals 13 residues. The full variable domain, its missing parts supplied by reference TRBV9 and TRBJ2-7, is DSGVTQTPKHLITATGQRVTLRCSPRSGDLSVYWYQQSLDQGLQFLIQYYNGEERAKGNILERFSAQQFPDLHSELNLSSLELGDSALYFCASSVGAEEGQYFGPGTRLTVT.